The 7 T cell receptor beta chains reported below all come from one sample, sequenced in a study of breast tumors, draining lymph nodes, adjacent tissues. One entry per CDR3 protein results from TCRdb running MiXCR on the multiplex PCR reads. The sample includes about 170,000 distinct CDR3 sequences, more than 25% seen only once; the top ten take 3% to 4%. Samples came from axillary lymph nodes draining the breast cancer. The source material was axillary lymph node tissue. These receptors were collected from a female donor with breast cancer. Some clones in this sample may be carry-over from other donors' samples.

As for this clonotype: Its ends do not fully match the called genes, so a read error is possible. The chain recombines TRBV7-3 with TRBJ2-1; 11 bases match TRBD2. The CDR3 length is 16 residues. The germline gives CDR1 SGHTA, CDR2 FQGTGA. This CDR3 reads CASSASPLAGAREQLF. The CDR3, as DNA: TGTGCCAGCAGCGCCTCCCCACTAGCGGGAGCGCGTGAGCAGCTCTTC.

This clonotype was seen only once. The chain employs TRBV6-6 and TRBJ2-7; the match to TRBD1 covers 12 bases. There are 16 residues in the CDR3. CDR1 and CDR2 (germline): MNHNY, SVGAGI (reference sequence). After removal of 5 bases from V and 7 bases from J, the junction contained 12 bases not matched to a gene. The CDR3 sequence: CASSPTGTGGYNEQYF. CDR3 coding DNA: TGTGCCAGCAGTCCGACCGGGACAGGGGGCTACAATGAGCAGTACTTC.

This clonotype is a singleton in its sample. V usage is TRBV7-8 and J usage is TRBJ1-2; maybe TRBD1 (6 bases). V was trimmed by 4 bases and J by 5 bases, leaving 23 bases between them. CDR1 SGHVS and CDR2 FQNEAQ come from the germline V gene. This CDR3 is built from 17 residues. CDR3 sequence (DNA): TGTGCCAGCAGCTCCAACCGTCCATGGGCACAGGGATATGGCTACACCTTC. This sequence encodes CASSSNRPWAQGYGYTF. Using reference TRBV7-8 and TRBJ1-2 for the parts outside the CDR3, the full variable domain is GAGVSQSPRYKVAKRGQDVALRCDPISGHVSLFWYQQALGQGPEFLTYFQNEAQLDKSGLPSDRFFAERPEGSVSTLKIQRTQQEDSAVYLCASSSNRPWAQGYGYTFGSGTRLTVV.

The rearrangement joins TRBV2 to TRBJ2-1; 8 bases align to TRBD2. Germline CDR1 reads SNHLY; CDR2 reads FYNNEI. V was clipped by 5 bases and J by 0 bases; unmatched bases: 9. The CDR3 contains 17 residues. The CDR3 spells CASSTTLAGSSYNEQFF. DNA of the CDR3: TGTGCCAGCAGTACGACTTTAGCGGGGAGCTCCTACAATGAGCAGTTCTTC. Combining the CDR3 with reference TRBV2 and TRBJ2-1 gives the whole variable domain EPEVTQTPSHQVTQMGQEVILRCVPISNHLYFYWYRQILGQKVEFLVSFYNNEISEKSEIFDDQFSVERPDGSNFTLKIRSTKLEDSAMYFCASSTTLAGSSYNEQFFGPGTRLTVL.

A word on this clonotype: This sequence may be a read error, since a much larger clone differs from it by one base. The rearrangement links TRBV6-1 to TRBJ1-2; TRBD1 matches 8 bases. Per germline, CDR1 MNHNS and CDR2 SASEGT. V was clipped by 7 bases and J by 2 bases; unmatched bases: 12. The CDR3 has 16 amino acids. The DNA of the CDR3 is TGTGCCAGCACCCCCGGACAGGGAGGGAGCAACTATGGCTACACCTTC. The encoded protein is CASTPGQGGSNYGYTF.

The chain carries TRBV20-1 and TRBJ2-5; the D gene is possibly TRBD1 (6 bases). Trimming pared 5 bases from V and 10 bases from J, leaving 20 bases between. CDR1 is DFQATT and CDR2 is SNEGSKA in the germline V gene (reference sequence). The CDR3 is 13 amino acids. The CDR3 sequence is CSAPGTREGSQYF. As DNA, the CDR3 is TGCAGTGCTCCGGGGACAAGAGAGGGGAGCCAGTACTTC.

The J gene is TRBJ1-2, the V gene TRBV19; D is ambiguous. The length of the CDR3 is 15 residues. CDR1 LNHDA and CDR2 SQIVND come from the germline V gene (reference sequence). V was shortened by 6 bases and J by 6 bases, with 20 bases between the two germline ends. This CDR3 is CASREQSGQKDGYTF. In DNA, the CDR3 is TGTGCCAGTAGAGAGCAATCTGGGCAAAAAGATGGCTACACCTTC.